This T cell receptor beta chain was sequenced during a study of radiotherapy plus CTLA-4 blockade in lung cancer (dated by TCRdb to the late 2010s). Broadly, across the study: Among enrolled patients, roughly 18% had an objective response and 31% reached disease control.

Regarding this clone: Which antigen it targets is not known. It has no much larger one-base neighbor in the sample; base qualities were not kept.

CDR1 SGDLS and CDR2 YYNGEE are derived from the germline V gene. Clipping removes 0 bases from V and 6 bases from J, with 5 as the unmatched junction base count. The cysteine opens and the phenylalanine closes a CDR3 of 14 amino acids. The sequence is cut down to CDR3 DNA, 42 bases in frame from base 1. Broad study findings and their caveats: The strongest predictors of response, as reported, were early dynamic changes in blood T cell clones along with a rise in serum interferon-beta after radiation. TCR clones derived from tumors expanded in peripheral blood after treatment with radiotherapy and ipilimumab.

Receptor amplification or capture employed the immunoSEQ multiplex PCR assay. In TCRdb, the immuneACCESS table is reduced to in-frame sequences with V and J assigned. These tables do not hold every clone; where another copy was compared, an unresolved V gene accounts for under half, and the others remain unexplained. This sample is represented by roughly 110,000 clones; 81% of them were singletons. The ten top clones hold roughly 3.5% of the sample. In this study, focal radiation therapy paired with CTLA-4 blockade (ipilimumab) was tested in patients who had chemo-refractory metastatic non-small-cell lung cancer.

The receptor was isolated from a human donor with non-small cell lung cancer that progressed on radiotherapy plus ipilimumab. Some clones in this sample may be carry-over from other donors' samples. Sequenced material: peripheral blood, taken from a patient treated with radiotherapy plus ipilimumab. This receptor chain uses TRBV9 and TRBJ1-2; 7 bases in the middle match TRBD1. The CDR3 sequence is CASSVVGGSDGYTF. The bases are TGTGCCAGCAGCGTAGTAGGGGGCAGCGATGGCTACACCTTC.